The clone carrying this TCR beta chain was counted a single time. Its antigen is still unknown. Germline CDR1 and CDR2: GTSNPN and SVGIG (reference sequence). The CDR3 length is 14 residues. With 7 bases clipped from V and 3 bases from J, the junction kept 7 bases outside the gene matches. In the original workflow: Filtering differed, since immunoSEQ gave only junction sequences and no quality scores. Assay used: immunoSEQ multiplex PCR; TCRdb lists only in-frame clones, some missing. That table furnishes V, J and clone size, whereas the DNA furnished D and trimming. The data hold 2 million to 2.5 million clones, with 90% to 95% observed a single time. The sample comes from a study of shared clonotypes between healthy human individuals. Study at large: CD4 naive and CD4 memory each took three plates per donor, while CD8 naive took two and CD8 memory one.

Study-level points and caveats: The four-donor shared clonotypes exceeded non-shared clonotypes in generation probability, with non-shared ones scoring lower.

Material: naive CD4+ T cells from PBMCs. Stated subset: CD45RA+ positively selected. The receptor's source is a man aged 18 to 35 in good health. Some clones in this sample may be carry-over from other donors' samples. The chain has TRBV30 and TRBJ2-7; the match to TRBD2 covers 12 bases. The CDR3 here is CAYAQLAGGYEQYF. As DNA, the CDR3 is TGTGCCTACGCTCAACTAGCGGGAGGCTACGAGCAGTACTTC. Full variable domain (missing parts from reference TRBV30 and TRBJ2-7): SQTIHQWPATLVQPVGSPLSLECTVEGTSNPNLYWYRQAAGRGLQLLFYSVGIGQISSEVPQNLSASRPQDRQFILSSKKLLLSDSGFYLCAYAQLAGGYEQYFGPGTRLTVT.